These 9 T cell receptor beta chains came from one sample sequenced in a study of response to subunit inactivated influenza vaccine. In TCRdb, the RT-PCR reads were re-called with MiXCR into one record per CDR3 protein. The repertoire holds a few hundred thousand distinct CDR3 sequences, with approximately 11% as singletons. The same data also went into a second study, on T cells expressing NK-cell markers. Turning to that study: Beta-chain TCR cDNA was generated via 5'RACE template switching with UMIs.

This specimen consisted of PBMCs from blood, obtained on the day of vaccination. The receptors originated from a man aged 45-65 years who received an inactivated influenza vaccine.

The CDR3, as DNA: TGTGCCACCAGCAGAGTGGGACAGGGGTCTGGGGCCAACGTCCTGACTTTC. Translation gives CATSRVGQGSGANVLTF. The V call is TRBV15, the J call TRBJ2-6; 10 nucleotides line up with TRBD1. Trimming removed 1 base from V and 1 base from J; junction bases left unmatched: 1. The CDR3 spans 17 residues. The germline V gene encodes CDR1 LNHNV and CDR2 YYDKDF (reference sequence).

This clonotype was seen more than once but under ten times. V and J are TRBV12-3 or TRBV12-4 and TRBJ2-5, with 10 bases aligning to TRBD2. V shed 5 bases, J shed 3 bases, and the junction held 12 bases outside the gene matches. The CDR3 has 17 amino acids. The CDR3, as DNA: TGTGCCAGCAGTCAATCGCCTAGCGGGGGTAAAAAAGAGACCCAGTACTTC. Protein product: CASSQSPSGGKKETQYF.

This clonotype occurred a few times. The chain employs TRBV2 and TRBJ2-2, with D uncertain. CDR1 is SNHLY, CDR2 FYNNEI, per germline. V gave up 4 bases and J gave up 0 bases, with 9 bases separating them. The CDR3 runs 15 residues. The CDR3 coding sequence is TGTGCCAGCAGTGTGGTTGTAACGAACACCGGGGAGCTGTTTTTT. This translates into CASSVVVTNTGELFF.

A few counts support this clonotype. V and J are TRBV5-1 and TRBJ2-3; unclear D gene. This CDR3 has 16 amino acids. Trimming pared 4 bases from V and 0 bases from J, leaving 15 bases between. CDR1 and CDR2 from the germline V gene are SGHRS and YFSETQ. The CDR3 coding sequence is TGCGCCAGCAGCCCGTCGGTAGGACGTAGCACAGATACGCAGTATTTT. Protein sequence: CASSPSVGRSTDTQYF.

This clonotype has a handful of counts. V is TRBV30 and J is TRBJ1-2; 8 bases line up with TRBD1. The CDR3 runs 16 residues. Germline trimming cut 3 bases from V and 3 bases from J; bases unmatched to any gene: 12. The V gene's germline CDR1 is GTSNPN and CDR2 SVGIG (reference sequence). Here the CDR3 reads CAWRYPTQGAHYGYTF. The CDR3 DNA reads TGTGCCTGGAGGTACCCCACCCAGGGGGCTCACTATGGCTACACCTTC.

The gene calls are TRBV3-1 and TRBJ2-7; possibly TRBD2 for D (5 bases). From germline, CDR1 is LGHDT and CDR2 YNNKEL (reference sequence). This CDR3 region has 16 residues. V was shortened by 4 bases and J by 0 bases, with 16 bases between the two germline ends. CDR3 bases: TGTGCCAGCAGCCCGACGCAGCGGTGGAGCTCCTACGAGCAGTACTTC. Translation: CASSPTQRWSSYEQYF.

The chain uses TRBV7-2 and TRBJ1-2, with 10 positions matching TRBD1. Trimming removed 4 bases from V and 3 bases from J; junction bases left unmatched: 2. Germline CDR1 is SGHTA and CDR2 is FQGNSA. This CDR3 is 14 amino acids long. The CDR3 DNA reads as TGTGCCAGCAGCTGGACAGGGGGAGACTATGGCTACACCTTC. This gives the protein CASSWTGGDYGYTF.

The chain joins TRBV4-3 to TRBJ1-4; D possibly corresponds to TRBD1 (5 bases). V was trimmed by 0 bases and J by 6 bases, leaving 14 bases between them. Germline lookup yields CDR1 LGHNA and CDR2 YSLEER. CDR3 size: 16 residues. This CDR3 reads CASSQELTPGHEKLFF. For the CDR3, the DNA is TGCGCCAGCAGCCAAGAATTGACCCCGGGACATGAAAAACTGTTTTTT.

The chain employs TRBV6-2 or TRBV6-3 and TRBJ2-7; 9 bases align to TRBD1. The CDR3 totals 15 residues. The ends lost 5 bases at V and 2 bases at J; junction bases unmatched: 7. Germline V CDR1 and CDR2: MNHEY, SVGEGT. For the CDR3, the DNA is TGTGCCAGCAGTCCGGGGACAGGGATCACCTACGAGCAGTACTTC. Residues: CASSPGTGITYEQYF.